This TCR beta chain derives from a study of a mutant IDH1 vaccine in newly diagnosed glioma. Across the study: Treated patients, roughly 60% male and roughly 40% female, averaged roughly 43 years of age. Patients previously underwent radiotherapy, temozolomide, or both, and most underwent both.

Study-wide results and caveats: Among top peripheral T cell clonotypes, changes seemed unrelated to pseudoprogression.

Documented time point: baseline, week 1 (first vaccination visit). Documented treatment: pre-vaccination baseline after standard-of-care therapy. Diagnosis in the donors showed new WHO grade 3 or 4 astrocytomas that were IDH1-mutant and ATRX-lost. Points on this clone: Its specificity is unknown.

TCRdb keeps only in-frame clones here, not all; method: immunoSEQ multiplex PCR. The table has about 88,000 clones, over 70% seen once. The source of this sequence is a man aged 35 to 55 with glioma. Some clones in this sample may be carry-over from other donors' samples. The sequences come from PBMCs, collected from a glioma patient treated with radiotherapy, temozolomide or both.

CDR3 sequence (DNA): TGTGCCAGCAGTCCAGGGGGCCGGCAGCCCCAGCATTTT. It codes for CASSPGGRQPQHF. The genes are TRBV6-4 and TRBJ1-5; 8 bases fit TRBD1. Trimming took 5 bases from V and 7 from J; bases not matched to a gene: 4. Germline-derived CDR1 and CDR2 are MRHNA and SNTAGT. The CDR3 length is 13 residues.